This is a list of T cell receptor beta chains from one sample in a study of regulatory T cells in long-lasting Graves disease. TCRdb processed the multiplex PCR reads anew with MiXCR; each CDR3 protein has one entry. The sample contains fewer than 450,000 distinct CDR3 sequences, 20% to 25% of which appear only once. The sample was peripheral blood mononuclear cells (PBMCs), taken when the disease was refractory, from a patient treated with antithyroid drugs. The receptors originated from a female donor with Graves disease. Both conserved end residues are part of each CDR3. Each record gives: D gene, V gene, clone size, J gene, CDR3 DNA, CDR3 protein. The D gene is left open where the match is weak. Size values are once, few and many counts, or a class for expanded clones, and some rows have none.

NA	TRBV6-2/TRBV6-3	NA	TRBJ1-2	TGTGCCGCACCTCTGGGTCGTAAGGCCCTCTTCTATGGCTACACCTTC	CAAPLGRKALFYGYTF
TRBD2	TRBV6-2/TRBV6-3	NA	TRBJ2-1	TGTGCCAGCAACGGGAGGCCGGTCAATGAGCAGTTCTTC	CASNGRPVNEQFF
NA	TRBV2	many	TRBJ2-6	TGTGCCAGCAGCGCCGGACGAGGGTCCGGGGCCAACGTCCTGACTTTC	CASSAGRGSGANVLTF
TRBD1	TRBV6-5	many	TRBJ1-4	TGTGCCAGCAGTTACTCGTACAGGGGAGGTGAAAAACTGTTTTTT	CASSYSYRGGEKLFF
NA	TRBV28	few	TRBJ1-5	TGTGCCAGCAGTCTACCCCCCGAGGGAGGGGACCCGGATCAGCCCCAGCATTTT	CASSLPPEGGDPDQPQHF
NA	TRBV12-3/TRBV12-4	many	TRBJ2-5	TGTGCCAGCACTCCGTCGCGGGGCTCTGTGGAGACCCAGTACTTC	CASTPSRGSVETQYF
NA	TRBV4-3	NA	TRBJ1-1	TGCGCCAGCAGCCAAGCTCCCCCCTTTGTCGCTGAAGCTTTCTTT	CASSQAPPFVAEAFF
TRBD1	TRBV12-3/TRBV12-4	NA	TRBJ1-5	TGTGCCAGCAGTTTAGGACCTTTTGGGACAGCCATATTGGGATATAGCAATCAGCCCCAGCATTTT	CASSLGPFGTAILGYSNQPQHF
NA	TRBV20-1	NA	TRBJ1-4	TGCAGTGCTAGAGATCTTCAGCGGAATTTGCAGGAAAAACTGTTTTTT	CSARDLQRNLQEKLFF
TRBD1	TRBV27	few	TRBJ1-1	TGTGCCAGCAGTCTCTCAGGGGGGCACACTGAAGCTTTCTTT	CASSLSGGHTEAFF
TRBD2	TRBV7-2	many	TRBJ2-5	TGTGCCAGCAGCTTAGCGTTGCGAGCGGGAGGCGAAGAGACCCAGTACTTC	CASSLALRAGGEETQYF
TRBD1	TRBV29-1	few	TRBJ1-1	TGCAGCGTGGACCGGGACAGGGGTGCAAGCACTGAAGCTTTCTTT	CSVDRDRGASTEAFF
NA	TRBV18	few	TRBJ1-1	TGTGCCAGCTCACCATCGGCGGGAGACGCTGAAGCTTTCTTT	CASSPSAGDAEAFF
TRBD2	TRBV7-2	many	TRBJ2-7	TGTGCCAGCAGCGCAGAGATTCTAGCGGGGAGCTCCTACGAGCAGTACTTC	CASSAEILAGSSYEQYF
NA	TRBV28	many	TRBJ1-1	TGTGCCAGCAGCTCGTACACTGAAGCTTTCTTT	CASSSYTEAFF
NA	TRBV19	once	TRBJ2-1	TGTGCCAGTAGTAACGGTCCAGGGTTGGGTGAGCAGTTCTTC	CASSNGPGLGEQFF
TRBD1	TRBV6-9	few	TRBJ1-2	TGTGCCAGCAGTTACGGACAGGGAAATGATGGCTACACCTTC	CASSYGQGNDGYTF
NA	TRBV6-5	many	TRBJ1-1	TGTGCCAGCAGTTACGCTAGGAACACTGAAGCTTTCTTT	CASSYARNTEAFF
NA	TRBV28	many	TRBJ1-2	TGTGCCAGCAGTTTGAACAGTAACTATGGCTACACCTTC	CASSLNSNYGYTF
NA	TRBV28	many	TRBJ2-2	TGTGCCAGCAGTGAACAGGGTGGCACCGGGGAGCTGTTTTTT	CASSEQGGTGELFF
TRBD2	TRBV6-9	few	TRBJ2-7	TGTGCCAGCAGTTACTCGAAGGGACTAGGTCCCTACGAGCAGTACTTC	CASSYSKGLGPYEQYF
NA	TRBV10-3	NA	TRBJ2-5	TGTGCCATCAGACCCGGAACCAGGGAAGAGACCCAGTACTTC	CAIRPGTREETQYF
NA	TRBV2	many	TRBJ1-1	TGTGCCAGCAGTGAAGCTGCTGAAGCTTTCTTT	CASSEAAEAFF
NA	TRBV7-9	many	TRBJ2-5	TGTGCCAGCAGCTTCCGGGACCCTGAAGAGACCCAGTACTTC	CASSFRDPEETQYF
NA	TRBV7-9	NA	TRBJ1-2	TGTGCCAGCAGCCCAAGCGGAGGCCTTAGGGATGGCTACACCTTC	CASSPSGGLRDGYTF
TRBD1	TRBV6-2/TRBV6-3	few	TRBJ1-1	TGTGCCAGCAGTTACTCGGGCAGGGGGGCACAACCCCTCATGAACACTGAAGCTTTCTTT	CASSYSGRGAQPLMNTEAFF
NA	TRBV19	NA	TRBJ1-1	TGTGCCAGTACCCAGGGGCACACTGAAGCTTTCTTT	CASTQGHTEAFF
TRBD1	TRBV20-1	NA	TRBJ1-5	TGCAGTGCTCATCCGACAGGGGGGAGCAATCAGCCCCAGCATTTT	CSAHPTGGSNQPQHF
NA	TRBV28	NA	TRBJ1-2	TGTGCCAGCAGTTACACGGGGGGTCACTATGGCTACACCTTC	CASSYTGGHYGYTF
NA	TRBV19	few	TRBJ1-1	TGTGCCAGTAGAAACAGGGAGAGGGGCACTGAAGCTTTCTTT	CASRNRERGTEAFF
NA	TRBV20-1	NA	TRBJ1-6	TGCAGTGCTAGAGCCGATCTTGGGGCCCTCCACTTT	CSARADLGALHF
TRBD1	TRBV19	NA	TRBJ2-4	TGTGCCAGTACCAACCAACAGGGGGTCGAAAACATTCAGTACTTC	CASTNQQGVENIQYF
NA	TRBV27	few	TRBJ1-1	TGTGCCAGCAGATCTAGCGGGAGGCCTGAAGCTTTCTTT	CASRSSGRPEAFF
NA	TRBV18	NA	TRBJ2-2	TGTGCCAGCTCACCCAACAGACGGGACACCGGGGAGCTGTTTTTT	CASSPNRRDTGELFF
TRBD1	TRBV7-2	once	TRBJ2-7	TGTGCCAGCAGCCCGCGAGGGGGCCGTTACGAACAGTACTTC	CASSPRGGRYEQYF
NA	TRBV28	NA	TRBJ2-2	TGTGCCAGCAGTCCGCACCAGGGAGGTCCCGGGGAGCTGTTTTTT	CASSPHQGGPGELFF
NA	TRBV6-5	many	TRBJ2-7	TGTGCCAGCAGCTACCGGTCAAAGGGGGACGAGCAGTACTTC	CASSYRSKGDEQYF
NA	TRBV27	NA	TRBJ2-7	TGTGCCAGCAGTTCGTGGGAATACGAGCAGTACTTC	CASSSWEYEQYF
NA	TRBV28	few	TRBJ1-3	TGTGCCAGCAGAATAAGCAAGGACGGAGGAAACACCATATATTTT	CASRISKDGGNTIYF
TRBD1	TRBV5-1	NA	TRBJ2-2	TGCGCCAGCAGCTTAGTAACCGGGACAGAGAACACCGGGGAGCTGTTTTTT	CASSLVTGTENTGELFF
NA	TRBV6-2/TRBV6-3	many	TRBJ1-4	TGTGCCAGCAGTCTCAGGGGTTCCAATGAAAAACTGTTTTTT	CASSLRGSNEKLFF
NA	TRBV28	many	TRBJ2-7	TGTGCCAGCAGTCCCCCCCCTACGAGGAGCTCCTACGAGCAGTACTTC	CASSPPPTRSSYEQYF
TRBD1	TRBV6-2/TRBV6-3	many	TRBJ1-6	TGTGCCAGCAGTTACGGGGGACAGAATTCACCCCTCCACTTT	CASSYGGQNSPLHF
NA	TRBV6-2/TRBV6-3	NA	TRBJ1-1	TGTGCCAGCAGGCGACCGACACTTTTGAACACTGAAGCTTTCTTT	CASRRPTLLNTEAFF
TRBD1	TRBV13	few	TRBJ2-7	TGTGCCAGCAGCACACCGGGACAGGGGTCTGGCGAGCAGTACTTC	CASSTPGQGSGEQYF
NA	TRBV10-3	NA	TRBJ1-4	TGTGCCATCAGTGCTTCGGGGAGCCCTAATGAAAAACTGTTTTTT	CAISASGSPNEKLFF
NA	TRBV20-1	NA	TRBJ1-3	TGCAGTGCTGACACACTCCTTCCTGGAAACACCATATATTTT	CSADTLLPGNTIYF
TRBD1	TRBV9	NA	TRBJ1-4	TGTGCCAGCAGCCCCCGACAGGGTCCTGAAAAACTGTTTTTT	CASSPRQGPEKLFF
NA	TRBV7-8	few	TRBJ1-2	TGTGCCAGCAGACCAGCTTCGGAGTACTACGGCTACACCTTC	CASRPASEYYGYTF
NA	TRBV2	many	TRBJ2-7	TGTGCCAGCAGTGGGGGGCGAACCTACGAGCAGTACTTC	CASSGGRTYEQYF
NA	TRBV28	many	TRBJ1-5	TGTGCCAGCAGTCCACAGGGATTTCAGCCCCAGCATTTT	CASSPQGFQPQHF
NA	TRBV15	many	TRBJ2-2	TGTGCCACCAGCAGGTCCGCGAGTTCAGGGGAGCTGTTTTTT	CATSRSASSGELFF
NA	TRBV11-2	few	TRBJ2-2	TGTGCCAGCAGCTCGCCTTCGGGCCAACTCGGGGAGCTGTTTTTT	CASSSPSGQLGELFF
NA	TRBV20-1	few	TRBJ1-2	TGCAGTGCTAGTCCCAGGGGTGGCGGCTACACCTTC	CSASPRGGGYTF
NA	TRBV30	few	TRBJ1-1	TGTGCCTGGAGTGAGCTGGGGGGGGTAATTGAAGCTTTCTTT	CAWSELGGVIEAFF
NA	TRBV7-3	NA	TRBJ2-1	TGTGCCAGCAGCTTAGAGCCGTTCGGGGGGCAGTTCTTC	CASSLEPFGGQFF
TRBD1	TRBV20-1	few	TRBJ1-5	TGCAGTGCAAGAGAGGGACAGCCCAATCAGCCCCAGCATTTT	CSAREGQPNQPQHF
TRBD2	TRBV12-3/TRBV12-4	few	TRBJ2-2	TGTGCCAGCTACGGACTAGCGGGAGTTTCGAACACCGGGGAGCTGTTTTTT	CASYGLAGVSNTGELFF
NA	TRBV5-1	few	TRBJ2-7	TGCGCCAGCAGCGCAAGTCTAAACACCTACGAGCAGTACTTC	CASSASLNTYEQYF